This T cell receptor beta chain was identified during a study of cytomegalovirus exposure and HLA in healthy donors. This CDR3 is built from 13 residues. V was pared by 5 bases and J by 4 bases, with 9 bases between. CDR1 and CDR2 (germline): MNHNS, SASEGT. On this clone itself: Its antigen remains unidentified.

Here immunoSEQ multiplex PCR was the method, and the copy in TCRdb shows in-frame clones only, minus some. The sample lists 200,000 or so clones, around 87% occurring once. Study results and caveats: There were about 160 TCR beta chains listed as cytomegalovirus-associated.

The sequence was collected from a woman aged 18-29 years in good health and CMV-seropositive. The chain recombines TRBV6-1 with TRBJ1-3; TRBD1 is a possible D gene (6 bases). The sequencing sample was made of PBMCs. The CDR3 nucleotides read TGTGCCAGCAGTACAGGGCCCGGAAACACCATATATTTT. As protein: CASSTGPGNTIYF.